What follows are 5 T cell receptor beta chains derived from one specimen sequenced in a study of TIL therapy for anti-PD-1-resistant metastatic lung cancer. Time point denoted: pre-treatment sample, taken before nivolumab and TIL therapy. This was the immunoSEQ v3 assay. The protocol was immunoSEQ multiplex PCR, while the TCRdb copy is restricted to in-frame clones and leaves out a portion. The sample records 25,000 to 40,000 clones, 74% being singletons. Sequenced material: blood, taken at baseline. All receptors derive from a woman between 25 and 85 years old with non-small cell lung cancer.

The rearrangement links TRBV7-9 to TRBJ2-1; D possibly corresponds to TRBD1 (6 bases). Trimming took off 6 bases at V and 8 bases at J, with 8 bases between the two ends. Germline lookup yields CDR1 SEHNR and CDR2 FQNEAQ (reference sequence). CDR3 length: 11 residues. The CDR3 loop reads CASRAGDEQFF. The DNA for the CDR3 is TGTGCCAGCAGAGCAGGGGATGAGCAGTTCTTC.

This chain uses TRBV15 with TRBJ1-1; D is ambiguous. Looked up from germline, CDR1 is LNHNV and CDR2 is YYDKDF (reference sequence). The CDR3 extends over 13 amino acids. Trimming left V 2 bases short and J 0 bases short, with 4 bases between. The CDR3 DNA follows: TGTGCCACCAGCAGACAGCTGAACACTGAAGCTTTCTTT. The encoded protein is CATSRQLNTEAFF.

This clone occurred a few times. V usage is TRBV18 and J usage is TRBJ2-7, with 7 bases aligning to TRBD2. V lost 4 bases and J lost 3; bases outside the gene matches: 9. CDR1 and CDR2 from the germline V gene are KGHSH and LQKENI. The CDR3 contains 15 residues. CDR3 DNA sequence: TGTGCCAGCTCACGATCGGGAGGTACCAACTACGAGCAGTACTTC. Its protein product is CASSRSGGTNYEQYF.

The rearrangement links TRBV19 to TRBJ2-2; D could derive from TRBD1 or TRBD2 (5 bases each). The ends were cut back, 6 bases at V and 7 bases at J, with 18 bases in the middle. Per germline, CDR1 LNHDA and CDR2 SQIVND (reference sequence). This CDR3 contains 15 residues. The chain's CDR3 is CASRNSDRRGGELFF. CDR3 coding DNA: TGTGCCAGTAGGAATAGCGACAGACGGGGCGGGGAGCTGTTTTTT.

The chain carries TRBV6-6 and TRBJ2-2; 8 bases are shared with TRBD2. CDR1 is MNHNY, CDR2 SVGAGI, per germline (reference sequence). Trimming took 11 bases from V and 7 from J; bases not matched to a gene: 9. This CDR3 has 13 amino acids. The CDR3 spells CAAAGGVGGELFF. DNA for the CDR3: TGTGCCGCGGCGGGAGGAGTGGGCGGGGAGCTGTTTTTT.